This T cell receptor beta chain was obtained from a study of blood T cell repertoires in COVID-19. There are 15 residues in the CDR3. The germline CDR1 and CDR2 sequences are LNHDA and SQIVND (reference sequence). After removal of 3 bases from V and 2 bases from J, the junction contained 4 bases not matched to a gene. In the authors' methods: Amplified reference gene primers provided the basis for estimating nucleated cell counts. TCRdb keeps only in-frame clones here, not all; method: immunoSEQ multiplex PCR. That table is the source of V, J and clone size, and D and trimming were worked out from the DNA. The table records some 150,000 clones, more than 75% of them present only once.

The V and J genes are TRBV19 and TRBJ2-5; TRBD2 matches 9 bases. The source is a man in his 70s with acute or convalescent COVID-19. Sequences were obtained from peripheral blood. For the CDR3, the DNA is TGTGCCAGTAGTATGGCTAGCGGGACACAAGAGACCCAGTACTTC. This sequence encodes CASSMASGTQETQYF. The variable domain in full, with the rest retrieved from reference TRBV19 and TRBJ2-5, is DGGITQSPKYLFRKEGQNVTLSCEQNLNHDAMYWYRQDPGQGLRLIYYSQIVNDFQKGDIAEGYSVSREKKESFPLTVTSAQKNPTAFYLCASSMASGTQETQYFGPGTRLLVL.